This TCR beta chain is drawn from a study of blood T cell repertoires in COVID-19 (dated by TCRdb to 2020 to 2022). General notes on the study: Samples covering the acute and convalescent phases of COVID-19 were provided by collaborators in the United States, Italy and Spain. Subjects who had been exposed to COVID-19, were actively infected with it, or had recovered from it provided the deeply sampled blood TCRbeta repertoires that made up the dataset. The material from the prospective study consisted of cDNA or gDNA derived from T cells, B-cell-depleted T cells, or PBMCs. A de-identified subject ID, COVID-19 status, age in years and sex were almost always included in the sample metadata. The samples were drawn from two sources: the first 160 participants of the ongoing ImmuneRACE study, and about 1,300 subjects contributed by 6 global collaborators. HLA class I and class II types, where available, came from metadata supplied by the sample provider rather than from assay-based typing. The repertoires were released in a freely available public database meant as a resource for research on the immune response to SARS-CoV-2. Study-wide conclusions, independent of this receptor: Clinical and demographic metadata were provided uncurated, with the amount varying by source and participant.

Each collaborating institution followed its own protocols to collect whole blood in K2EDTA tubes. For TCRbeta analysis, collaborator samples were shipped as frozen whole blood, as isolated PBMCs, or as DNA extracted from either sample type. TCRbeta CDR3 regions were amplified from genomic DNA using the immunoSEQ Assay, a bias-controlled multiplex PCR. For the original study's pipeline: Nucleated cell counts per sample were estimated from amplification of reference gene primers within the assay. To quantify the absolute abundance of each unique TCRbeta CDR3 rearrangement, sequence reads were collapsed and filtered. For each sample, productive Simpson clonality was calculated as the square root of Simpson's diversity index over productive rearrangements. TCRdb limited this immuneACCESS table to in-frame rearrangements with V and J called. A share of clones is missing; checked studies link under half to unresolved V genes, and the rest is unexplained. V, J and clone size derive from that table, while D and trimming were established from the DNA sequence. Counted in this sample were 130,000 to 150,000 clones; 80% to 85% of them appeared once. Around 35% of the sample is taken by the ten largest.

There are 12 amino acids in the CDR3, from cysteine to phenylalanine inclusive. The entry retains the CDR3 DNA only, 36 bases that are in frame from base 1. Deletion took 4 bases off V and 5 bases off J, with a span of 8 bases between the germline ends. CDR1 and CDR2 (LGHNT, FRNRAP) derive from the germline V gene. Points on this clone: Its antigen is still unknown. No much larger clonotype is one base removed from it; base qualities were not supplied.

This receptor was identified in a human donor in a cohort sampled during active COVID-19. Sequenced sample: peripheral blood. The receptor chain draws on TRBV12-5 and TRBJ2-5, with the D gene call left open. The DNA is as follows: TGTGCTAGTGGTTCCCCGGGTGAGACCCAGTACTTC. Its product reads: CASGSPGETQYF. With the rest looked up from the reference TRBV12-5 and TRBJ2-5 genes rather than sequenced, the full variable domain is DARVTQTPRHKVTEMGQEVTMRCQPILGHNTVFWYRQTMMQGLELLAYFRNRAPLDDSGMPKDRFSAEMPDATLATLKIQPSEPRDSAVYFCASGSPGETQYFGPGTRLLVL.